Listed below are T cell receptor beta chains from one sample, sequenced in a study of blood T cell repertoires in COVID-19. The assay was immunoSEQ multiplex PCR, and TCRdb's table has in-frame clones only and misses some. The table includes about 180,000 clones, 80% to 90% detected once. The sequenced material came from PBMCs or T cells enriched from blood (not recorded which). These receptors were collected from a woman aged 18-29 years who had recovered from COVID-19. CDR3s include the opening cysteine and the closing phenylalanine or tryptophan. A D gene is named only where the DNA matches it firmly. A clone size is listed for some rows: how often the clone was seen (once, few, many), or a class if it is expanded.

j_gene: TRBJ1-1
d_gene: .
abundance: once
v_gene: TRBV5-1
CDR3aa: CASSLSEGVAEAFF
CDR3nt: TGCGCCAGCAGCTTGTCGGAGGGAGTAGCTGAAGCTTTCTTT

j_gene: TRBJ2-7
d_gene: TRBD2
abundance: few
v_gene: TRBV5-1
CDR3aa: CASSLGLAGGRSPFDYEQYF
CDR3nt: TGCGCCAGCAGCCTGGGACTAGCGGGAGGTAGGTCCCCGTTCGACTACGAGCAGTACTTC

j_gene: TRBJ2-5
d_gene: .
abundance: .
v_gene: TRBV18
CDR3aa: CASSARDSQETQYF
CDR3nt: TGTGCCAGCTCAGCCCGGGACTCTCAAGAGACCCAGTACTTC

j_gene: TRBJ1-3
d_gene: .
abundance: .
v_gene: TRBV7-9
CDR3aa: CASSFTGILGGNTIYF
CDR3nt: TGTGCCAGCAGCTTTACAGGGATTTTGGGAGGAAACACCATATATTTT

j_gene: TRBJ1-2
d_gene: .
abundance: .
v_gene: TRBV2
CDR3aa: CASTAFPGALNYGYTF
CDR3nt: TGTGCCAGCACCGCGTTCCCAGGGGCGCTTAACTATGGCTACACCTTC

j_gene: TRBJ2-3
d_gene: TRBD2
abundance: .
v_gene: TRBV7-2
CDR3aa: CASSLAGDSTDTQYF
CDR3nt: TGTGCCAGCAGCTTGGCGGGGGATAGCACAGATACGCAGTATTTT

j_gene: TRBJ1-5
d_gene: .
abundance: few
v_gene: TRBV6-6
CDR3aa: CASSYSADWPQHF
CDR3nt: TGTGCCAGCAGTTACTCGGCAGACTGGCCCCAGCATTTT

j_gene: TRBJ1-1
d_gene: .
abundance: few
v_gene: TRBV14
CDR3aa: CASSLILGAEAFF
CDR3nt: TGTGCCAGCAGCCTTATATTGGGAGCTGAAGCTTTCTTT

j_gene: TRBJ2-5
d_gene: TRBD2
abundance: .
v_gene: TRBV28
CDR3aa: CASSLSLGLAGGEWQETQYF
CDR3nt: TGTGCCAGCAGTTTAAGTTTGGGGCTAGCGGGGGGGGAGTGGCAAGAGACCCAGTACTTC

j_gene: TRBJ2-3
d_gene: .
abundance: .
v_gene: TRBV30
CDR3aa: CAWTPTTDTQYF
CDR3nt: TGTGCCTGGACACCTACCACAGATACGCAGTATTTT

j_gene: TRBJ2-6
d_gene: TRBD1
abundance: .
v_gene: TRBV19
CDR3aa: CASSMEQGAARAGANVLTF
CDR3nt: TGTGCCAGTAGTATGGAACAGGGGGCAGCTCGAGCTGGGGCCAACGTCCTGACTTTC

j_gene: TRBJ1-2
d_gene: .
abundance: .
v_gene: TRBV13
CDR3aa: CASSSVNYGYTF
CDR3nt: TGTGCCAGCTCCTCAGTTAACTATGGCTACACCTTC

j_gene: TRBJ2-3
d_gene: .
abundance: .
v_gene: TRBV7-9
CDR3aa: CAFSVEAPDTQYF
CDR3nt: TGTGCCTTCAGCGTCGAGGCGCCCGATACGCAGTATTTT

j_gene: TRBJ2-7
d_gene: .
abundance: .
v_gene: TRBV24-1
CDR3aa: CATSDSRSSYEQYF
CDR3nt: TGTGCCACCAGTGATTCTAGGAGCTCCTACGAGCAGTACTTC

j_gene: TRBJ1-3
d_gene: .
abundance: .
v_gene: TRBV19
CDR3aa: CASSSGATGGNTIYF
CDR3nt: TGTGCCAGTAGTTCGGGAGCTACAGGAGGAAACACCATATATTTT

j_gene: TRBJ1-5
d_gene: .
abundance: .
v_gene: TRBV28
CDR3aa: CASSSPIQKYSNQPQHF
CDR3nt: TGTGCCAGCAGTTCTCCCATCCAGAAATATAGCAATCAGCCCCAGCATTTT

j_gene: TRBJ2-7
d_gene: TRBD2
abundance: .
v_gene: TRBV2
CDR3aa: CASSPPVAGEAYEQYF
CDR3nt: TGTGCCAGCAGCCCACCGGTAGCGGGGGAGGCATACGAGCAGTACTTC

j_gene: TRBJ1-6
d_gene: .
abundance: few
v_gene: TRBV9
CDR3aa: CASSAGQSYNSPLHF
CDR3nt: TGTGCCAGCAGCGCAGGACAGTCCTATAATTCACCCCTCCACTTT

j_gene: TRBJ2-2
d_gene: TRBD2
abundance: once
v_gene: TRBV30
CDR3aa: CAWTMLGGDTGELFF
CDR3nt: TGTGCCTGGACCATGTTGGGGGGGGACACCGGGGAGCTGTTTTTT

j_gene: TRBJ2-7
d_gene: TRBD2
abundance: .
v_gene: TRBV3-1/TRBV3-2
CDR3aa: CASSQTTSGGKQYF
CDR3nt: TGTGCCAGCAGCCAAACGACTAGCGGGGGGAAGCAGTACTTC

j_gene: TRBJ2-3
d_gene: TRBD1
abundance: .
v_gene: TRBV6-4
CDR3aa: CASSPGQGSDTQYF
CDR3nt: TGTGCCAGCAGCCCGGGACAGGGTTCAGATACGCAGTATTTT

j_gene: TRBJ2-5
d_gene: TRBD1
abundance: .
v_gene: TRBV19
CDR3aa: CASTMTGGKETQYF
CDR3nt: TGTGCCTCCACGATGACAGGGGGCAAGGAGACCCAGTACTTC

j_gene: TRBJ1-2
d_gene: .
abundance: .
v_gene: TRBV28
CDR3aa: CASFKIEGGYTF
CDR3nt: TGTGCCAGCTTCAAAATCGAGGGTGGCTACACCTTC

j_gene: TRBJ1-3
d_gene: TRBD1
abundance: .
v_gene: TRBV18
CDR3aa: CASSPFGTGTPGNTIYF
CDR3nt: TGTGCCAGCTCACCATTCGGGACAGGGACGCCTGGAAACACCATATATTTT

j_gene: TRBJ2-4
d_gene: TRBD2
abundance: .
v_gene: TRBV4-1
CDR3aa: CASSQPTSGGDQYF
CDR3nt: TGCGCCAGCAGCCAACCGACTAGCGGGGGGGATCAGTACTTC

j_gene: TRBJ1-4
d_gene: TRBD1
abundance: .
v_gene: TRBV29-1
CDR3aa: CSPNTGTGDEKLFF
CDR3nt: TGCAGCCCGAATACCGGGACAGGGGATGAAAAACTGTTTTTT

j_gene: TRBJ2-6
d_gene: .
abundance: .
v_gene: TRBV4-3
CDR3aa: CASSQDPGTGANVLTF
CDR3nt: TGCGCCAGCAGCCAAGATCCCGGGACAGGGGCCAACGTCCTGACTTTC

j_gene: TRBJ1-6
d_gene: .
abundance: .
v_gene: TRBV19
CDR3aa: CASSEYRNSPLHF
CDR3nt: TGTGCCAGTAGTGAATACAGAAATTCACCCCTCCACTTT

j_gene: TRBJ1-2
d_gene: .
abundance: .
v_gene: TRBV28
CDR3aa: CASSPPGRKGGVYGYTF
CDR3nt: TGTGCCAGCAGTCCCCCGGGACGCAAAGGGGGGGTTTATGGCTACACCTTC

j_gene: TRBJ1-2
d_gene: .
abundance: .
v_gene: TRBV7-2
CDR3aa: CASSLGRRADYGYTF
CDR3nt: TGTGCCAGCAGCTTAGGTAGACGAGCGGATTATGGCTACACCTTC

j_gene: TRBJ2-1
d_gene: TRBD2
abundance: .
v_gene: TRBV7-9
CDR3aa: CASSLAREGRDNEQFF
CDR3nt: TGTGCCAGCAGCTTAGCCCGGGAGGGCAGGGACAATGAGCAGTTCTTC

j_gene: TRBJ1-2
d_gene: .
abundance: .
v_gene: TRBV6-5
CDR3aa: CASVRKGTNYGYTF
CDR3nt: TGTGCCAGCGTCCGAAAGGGGACTAACTATGGCTACACCTTC

j_gene: TRBJ2-2
d_gene: TRBD2
abundance: .
v_gene: TRBV7-9
CDR3aa: CASSSTTSGRDPGELFF
CDR3nt: TGTGCCAGCAGCTCAACGACTAGCGGGAGGGACCCCGGGGAGCTGTTTTTT